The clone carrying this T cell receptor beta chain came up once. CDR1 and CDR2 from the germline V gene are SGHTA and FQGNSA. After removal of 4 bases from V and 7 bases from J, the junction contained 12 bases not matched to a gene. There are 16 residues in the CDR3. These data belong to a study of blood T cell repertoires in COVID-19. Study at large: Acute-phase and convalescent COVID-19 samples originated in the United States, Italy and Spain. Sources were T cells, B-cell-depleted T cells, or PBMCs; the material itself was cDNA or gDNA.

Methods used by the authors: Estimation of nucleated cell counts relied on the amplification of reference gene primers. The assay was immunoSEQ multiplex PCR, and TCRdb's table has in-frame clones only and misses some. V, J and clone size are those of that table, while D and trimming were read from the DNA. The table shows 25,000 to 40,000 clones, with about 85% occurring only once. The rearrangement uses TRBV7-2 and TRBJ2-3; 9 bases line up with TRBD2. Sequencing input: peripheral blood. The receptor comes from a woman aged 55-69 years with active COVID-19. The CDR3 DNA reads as TGTGCCAGCAGCTCTAGCGGGACCACGCACAGACATACGCAGTATTTT. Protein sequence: CASSSSGTTHRHTQYF.